The T cell receptor (beta chain) under discussion was sequenced for a study of T cell repertoires in cytomegalovirus infection. Study at large: Public TCR beta signatures were indicative of both CMV infection and a matching HLA type.

TCRdb ran MiXCR on the reads and lists one entry per CDR3 protein. The table has about 740,000 distinct CDR3 sequences, less than 40% seen once; the top ten hold about 2.8%. V shed 1 base and J shed 2 bases, with 12 bases lying between them. Germline CDR1 reads SNHLY; CDR2 reads FYNNEI. The CDR3 covers 15 residues. Study-wide points: HLA-C-restricted CMV-specific TCR beta clonotypes were dominant in the ex vivo response. Totalled public TCR beta family frequency picked out people who carried CMV plus the relevant HLA.

About this clonotype: The target antigen is unknown.

Sequencing was performed on PBMCs. The TCR was taken from a human donor in good health (CMV status not recorded). Some clones in this sample may be carry-over from other donors' samples. This sequence joins TRBV2 and TRBJ2-7; D not certain. The CDR3 reads CASSEGRSATYEQYF. CDR3 DNA: TGTGCCAGCAGTGAAGGAAGGTCCGCAACCTACGAGCAGTACTTC.